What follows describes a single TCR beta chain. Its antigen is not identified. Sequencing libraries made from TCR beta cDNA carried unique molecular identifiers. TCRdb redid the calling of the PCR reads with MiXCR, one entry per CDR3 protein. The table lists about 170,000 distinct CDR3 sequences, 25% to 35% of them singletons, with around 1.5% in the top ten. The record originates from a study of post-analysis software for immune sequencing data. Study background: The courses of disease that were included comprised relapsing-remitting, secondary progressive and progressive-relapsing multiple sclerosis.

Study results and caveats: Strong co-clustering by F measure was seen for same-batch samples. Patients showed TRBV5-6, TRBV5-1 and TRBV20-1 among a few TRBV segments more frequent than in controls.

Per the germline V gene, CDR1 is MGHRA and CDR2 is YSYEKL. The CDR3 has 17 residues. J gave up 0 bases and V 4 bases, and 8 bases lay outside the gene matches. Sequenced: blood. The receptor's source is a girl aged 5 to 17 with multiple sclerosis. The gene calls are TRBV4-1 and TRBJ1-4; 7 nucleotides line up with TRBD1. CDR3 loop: CASSLPQGDATNEKLFF. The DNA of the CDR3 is TGCGCCAGCAGCCTACCGCAGGGGGACGCAACTAATGAAAAACTGTTTTTT.